This paragraph covers one TCR beta chain sequence. What it recognizes is unknown. Germline CDR1 and CDR2: SGHTA and FQGNSA. V lost 5 bases and J lost 3; bases outside the gene matches: 6. The CDR3 consists of 16 residues. The data were obtained in a study of T cell responses to AZD1222 COVID-19 vaccine. The table came from immunoSEQ multiplex PCR; TCRdb's copy has only in-frame clones and leaves some out. The table lists about 97,000 clones, 85% to 90% of them singletons, with 6% to 8% in the top ten. Whole-study findings and limits: Spike-specific TCR breadth rose after two AZD1222 doses, and depth rose as well.

The sequence derives from an adult in good health. This chain links TRBV7-2 with TRBJ2-1; 11 bases map to TRBD2. Source: peripheral blood, taken on day 0 of AZD1222 vaccination. The CDR3 DNA follows: TGTGCCAGCAGCGCAGGGGGGACTAGCGGCTACAATGAGCAGTTCTTC. Protein: CASSAGGTSGYNEQFF.